The TCR beta chain under discussion was sequenced for a study of blood T cells in healthy people across ages. The study's findings and limits: Comparison with aged donors showed that long-lived donors had more naive CD4+ cells and higher diversity.

Trimming at V came to 3 bases and at J to 0 bases, leaving 4 bases not matched to a gene. This CDR3 has 15 amino acids. The germline gives CDR1 SGHTA, CDR2 FQGNSA. It was with a sample-barcoded 5' primer and a J-beta primer mix that a second PCR of about 6 to 12 cycles was run. TCRdb recomputed calls from the 5' RACE reads with MiXCR, one row per CDR3 protein. The table lists roughly 1.5 million distinct CDR3 sequences, roughly two fifths of them singletons. A remark on this clonotype: Its antigen is unidentified.

Specimen: blood. The receptor was derived from a woman aged 18 to 35 in good health. This sequence joins TRBV7-2 and TRBJ1-1; 7 bases agree with TRBD1. The CDR3 protein is CASSLSTGMNTEAFF. The CDR3 nucleotides are TGTGCCAGCAGCTTGTCGACAGGGATGAACACTGAAGCTTTCTTT.